The clone carrying this T cell receptor (beta chain) was seen at least ten times. Its antigen is undetermined. Before being chosen for sequencing, patients had shown CD8+CD57+ cell expansion by flow cytometry. Prior therapy had not been administered to any patient at the time of blood sampling. For CDR3 and TCR beta VDJ profiling, genomic DNA was the template used. TCRdb re-analysed the reads in MiXCR, keeping a single row per CDR3 protein. The sample includes under 350,000 distinct CDR3 sequences, around three fifths of them seen just once. Between the trimmed V and J ends, which lost 5 bases and 4 bases, there was a span of 16 bases. Germline V lookup: CDR1 MGHRA, CDR2 YSYEKL. The CDR3 loop spans 15 amino acids. These data are taken from a study of CD8+CD57+ T cells in acquired aplastic anemia. Across the study: The mean DNA yield obtained from sorted CD4+ and CD8+ cells came to 3 to 3.5 ug.

Study-wide results and caveats: Patients and controls had CD8+ Simpson's diversity values that were not significantly distinct. Patients and controls had in common approximately 28 CD8+ CDR3 sequences.

The source material was sorted CD4+, CD8+, or CD8+CD57+ T cells (not recorded which) from PBMCs. The chain recombines TRBV4-1 with TRBJ2-3; possible D gene TRBD2, 6 bases. This receptor was obtained from a human donor with aplastic anemia. CDR3 protein: CASSLGTPRADTQYF. The CDR3 DNA is TGCGCCAGCAGCTTAGGGACTCCCAGGGCAGATACGCAGTATTTT.